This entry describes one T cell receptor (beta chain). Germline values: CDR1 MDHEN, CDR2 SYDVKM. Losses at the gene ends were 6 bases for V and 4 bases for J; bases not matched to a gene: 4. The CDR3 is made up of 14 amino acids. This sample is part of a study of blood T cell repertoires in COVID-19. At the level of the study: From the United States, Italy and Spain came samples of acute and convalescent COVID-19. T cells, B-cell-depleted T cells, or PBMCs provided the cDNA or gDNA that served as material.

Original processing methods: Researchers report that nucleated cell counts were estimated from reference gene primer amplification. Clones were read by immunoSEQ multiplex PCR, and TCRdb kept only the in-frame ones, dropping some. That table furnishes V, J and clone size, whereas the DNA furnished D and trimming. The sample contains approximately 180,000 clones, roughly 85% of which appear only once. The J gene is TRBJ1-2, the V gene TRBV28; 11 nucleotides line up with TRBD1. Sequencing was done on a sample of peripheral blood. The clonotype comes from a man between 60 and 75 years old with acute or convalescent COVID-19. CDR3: CASRRTGGSYGYTF. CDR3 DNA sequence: TGTGCCAGCAGGCGGACAGGGGGCTCCTATGGCTACACCTTC.